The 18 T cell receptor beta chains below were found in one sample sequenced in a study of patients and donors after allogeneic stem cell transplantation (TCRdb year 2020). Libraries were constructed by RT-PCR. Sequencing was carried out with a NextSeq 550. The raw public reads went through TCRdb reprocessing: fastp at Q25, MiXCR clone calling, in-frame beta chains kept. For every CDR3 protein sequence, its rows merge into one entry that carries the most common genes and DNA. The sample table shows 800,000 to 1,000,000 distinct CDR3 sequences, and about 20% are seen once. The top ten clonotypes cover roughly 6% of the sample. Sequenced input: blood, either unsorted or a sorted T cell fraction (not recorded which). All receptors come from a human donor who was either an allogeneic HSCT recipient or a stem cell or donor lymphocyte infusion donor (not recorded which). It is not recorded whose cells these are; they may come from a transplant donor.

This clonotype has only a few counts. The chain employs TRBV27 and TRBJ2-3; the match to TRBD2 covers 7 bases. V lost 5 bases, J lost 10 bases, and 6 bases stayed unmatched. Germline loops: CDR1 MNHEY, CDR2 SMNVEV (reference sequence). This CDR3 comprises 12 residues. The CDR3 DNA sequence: TGTGCCAGCAGTCCGACTCGGGGGGCGCAGTATTTT. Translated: CASSPTRGAQYF.

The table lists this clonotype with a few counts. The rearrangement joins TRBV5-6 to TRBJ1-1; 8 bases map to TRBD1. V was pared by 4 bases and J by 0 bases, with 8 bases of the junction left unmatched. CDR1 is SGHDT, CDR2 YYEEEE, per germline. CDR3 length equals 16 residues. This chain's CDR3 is CASSPGPTGVNTEAFF. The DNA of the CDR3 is TGTGCCAGCAGCCCCGGCCCGACAGGGGTGAACACTGAAGCTTTCTTT.

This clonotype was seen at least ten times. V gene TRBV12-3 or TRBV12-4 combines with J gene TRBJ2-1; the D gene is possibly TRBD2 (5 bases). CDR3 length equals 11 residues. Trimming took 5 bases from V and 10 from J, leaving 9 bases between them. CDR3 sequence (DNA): TGTGCCAGCAGTGATAGCGTGGAGCAGTTCTTC. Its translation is CASSDSVEQFF.

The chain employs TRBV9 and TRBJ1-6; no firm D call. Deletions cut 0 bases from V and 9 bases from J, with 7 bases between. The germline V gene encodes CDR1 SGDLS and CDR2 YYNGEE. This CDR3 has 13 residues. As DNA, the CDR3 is TGTGCCAGCAGCGTAGACAGTGGTTCACCCCTCCACTTT. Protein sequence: CASSVDSGSPLHF.

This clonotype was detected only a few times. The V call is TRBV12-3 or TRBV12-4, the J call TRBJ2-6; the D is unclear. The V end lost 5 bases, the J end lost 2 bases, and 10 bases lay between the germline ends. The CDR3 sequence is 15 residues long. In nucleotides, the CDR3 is TGTGCCAGCAGTCCCGACACTGCTGGGGCCAACGTCCTGACTTTC. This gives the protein CASSPDTAGANVLTF.

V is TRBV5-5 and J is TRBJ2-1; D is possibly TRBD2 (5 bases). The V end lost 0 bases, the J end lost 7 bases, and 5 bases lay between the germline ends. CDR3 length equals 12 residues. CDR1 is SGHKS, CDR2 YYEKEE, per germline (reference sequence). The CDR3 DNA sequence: TGTGCCAGCAGCTTGGGGGAGAATGAGCAGTTCTTC. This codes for CASSLGENEQFF.

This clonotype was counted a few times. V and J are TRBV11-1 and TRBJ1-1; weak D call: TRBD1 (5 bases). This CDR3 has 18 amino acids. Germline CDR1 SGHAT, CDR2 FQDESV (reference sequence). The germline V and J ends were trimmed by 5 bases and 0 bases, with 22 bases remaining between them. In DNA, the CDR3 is TGTGCCAGCAGCCCAGACCAGGGAAGAGGGGATGTGAACACTGAAGCTTTCTTT. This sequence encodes CASSPDQGRGDVNTEAFF.

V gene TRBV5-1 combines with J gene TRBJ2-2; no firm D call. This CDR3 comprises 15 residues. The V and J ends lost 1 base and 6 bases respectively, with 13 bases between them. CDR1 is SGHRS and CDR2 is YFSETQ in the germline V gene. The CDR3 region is CASSLSWGRAGELFF. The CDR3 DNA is TGCGCCAGCAGCTTGTCTTGGGGAAGGGCCGGGGAGCTGTTTTTT. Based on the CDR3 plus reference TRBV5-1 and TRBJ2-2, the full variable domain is KAGVTQTPRYLIKTRGQQVTLSCSPISGHRSVSWYQQTPGQGLQFLFEYFSETQRNKGNFPGRFSGRQFSNSRSEMNVSTLELGDSALYLCASSLSWGRAGELFFGEGSRLTVL.

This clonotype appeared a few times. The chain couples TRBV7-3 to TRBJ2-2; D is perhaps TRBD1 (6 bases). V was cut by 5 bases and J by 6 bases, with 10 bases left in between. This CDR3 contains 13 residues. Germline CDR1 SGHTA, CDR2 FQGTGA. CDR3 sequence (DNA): TGTGCCAGCAGCGAACAGGGTCCCGGGGAGCTGTTTTTT. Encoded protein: CASSEQGPGELFF.

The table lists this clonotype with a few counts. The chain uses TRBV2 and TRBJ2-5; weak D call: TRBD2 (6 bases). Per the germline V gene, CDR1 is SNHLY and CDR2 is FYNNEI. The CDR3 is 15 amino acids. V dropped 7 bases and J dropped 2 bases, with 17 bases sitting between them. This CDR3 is CASMGRGDGQETQYF. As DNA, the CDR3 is TGTGCCAGCATGGGCCGCGGGGATGGTCAAGAGACCCAGTACTTC.

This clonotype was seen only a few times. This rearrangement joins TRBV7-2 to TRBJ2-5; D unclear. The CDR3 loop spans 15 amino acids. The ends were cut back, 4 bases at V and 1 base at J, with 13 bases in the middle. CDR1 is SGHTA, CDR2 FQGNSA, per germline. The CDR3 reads CASSYWVATQETQYF. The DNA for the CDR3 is TGTGCCAGCAGCTACTGGGTGGCCACCCAAGAGACCCAGTACTTC.

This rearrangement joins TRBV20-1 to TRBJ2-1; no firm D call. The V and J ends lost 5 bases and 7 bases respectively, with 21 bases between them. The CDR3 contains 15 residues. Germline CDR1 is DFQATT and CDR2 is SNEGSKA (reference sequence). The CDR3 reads CSASDNLGRRNEQFF. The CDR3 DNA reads TGCAGTGCTTCCGACAACCTGGGTAGAAGGAATGAGCAGTTCTTC.

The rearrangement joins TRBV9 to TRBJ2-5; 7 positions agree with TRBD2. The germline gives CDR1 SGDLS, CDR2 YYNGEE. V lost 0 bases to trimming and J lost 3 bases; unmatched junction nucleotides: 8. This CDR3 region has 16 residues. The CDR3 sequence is CASSVGLGTNEETQYF. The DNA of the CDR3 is TGTGCCAGCAGCGTAGGTCTCGGGACTAATGAAGAGACCCAGTACTTC.

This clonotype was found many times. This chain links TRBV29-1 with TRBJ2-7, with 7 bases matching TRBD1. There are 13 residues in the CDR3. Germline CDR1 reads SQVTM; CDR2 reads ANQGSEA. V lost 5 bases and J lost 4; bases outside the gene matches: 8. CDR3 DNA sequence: TGCAGCGTTTCTGGGACAGCACCGTACGAGCAGTACTTC. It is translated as CSVSGTAPYEQYF.

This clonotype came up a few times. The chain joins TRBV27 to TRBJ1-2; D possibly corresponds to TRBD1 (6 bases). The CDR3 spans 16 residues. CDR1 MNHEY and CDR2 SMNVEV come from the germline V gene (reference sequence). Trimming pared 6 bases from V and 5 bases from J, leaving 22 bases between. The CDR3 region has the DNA TGTGCCAGCAGCCCTGGTCGGGCCAGCACAGGGTATGGCTACACCTTC. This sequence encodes CASSPGRASTGYGYTF.

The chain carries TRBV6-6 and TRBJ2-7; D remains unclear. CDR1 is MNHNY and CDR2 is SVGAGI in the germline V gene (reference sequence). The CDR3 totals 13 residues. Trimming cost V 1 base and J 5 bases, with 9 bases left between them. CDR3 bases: TGTGCCAGCAGTTACTATCATCGGGACGAGCAGTACTTC. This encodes CASSYYHRDEQYF.

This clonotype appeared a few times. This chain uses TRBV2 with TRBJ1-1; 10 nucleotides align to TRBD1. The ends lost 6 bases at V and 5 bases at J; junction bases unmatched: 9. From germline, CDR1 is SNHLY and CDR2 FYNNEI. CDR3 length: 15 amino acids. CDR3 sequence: CASRVRGTGDTEAFF. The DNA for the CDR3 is TGTGCCAGCAGGGTAAGAGGGACAGGGGATACTGAAGCTTTCTTT. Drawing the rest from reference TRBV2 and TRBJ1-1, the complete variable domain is EPEVTQTPSHQVTQMGQEVILRCVPISNHLYFYWYRQILGQKVEFLVSFYNNEISEKSEIFDDQFSVERPDGSNFTLKIRSTKLEDSAMYFCASRVRGTGDTEAFFGQGTRLTVV.

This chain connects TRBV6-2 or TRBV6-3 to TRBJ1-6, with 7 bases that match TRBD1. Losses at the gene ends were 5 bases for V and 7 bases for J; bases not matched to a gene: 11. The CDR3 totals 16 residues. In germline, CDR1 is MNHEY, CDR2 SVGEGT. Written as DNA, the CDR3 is TGTGCCAGCAGTACCACCCGACAGGGAAACAATTCACCCCTCCACTTT. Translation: CASSTTRQGNNSPLHF.